This T cell receptor beta chain was retrieved from a study of shared clonotypes between healthy human individuals. The wider study: Each donor's CD4 naive and CD4 memory cells filled three plates apiece, CD8 naive two, and CD8 memory one. Study observations and caveats: Larger estimated richness was generally recorded for naive subsets relative to memory subsets. Clonotypes that were shared across several donors made up around 5% of naive CD4 clonotypes.

The CDR3 has 14 amino acids. V gave up 4 bases and J gave up 0 bases, with 6 bases separating them. Per the germline V gene, CDR1 is MNHNY and CDR2 is SVGAGI (reference sequence). Notes on this clone: Its antigen is still unknown.

Selected positively for CCR7 and CD45RO-negative, naive CD8 cells excluded terminally differentiated effector memory CD45RA+ cells. Produced via immunoSEQ multiplex PCR; TCRdb's table is partial and in-frame only. The sample carries about 870,000 clones, approximately 92% recorded once. The sample comprised naive CD8+ T cells sorted from blood. V and J are TRBV6-6 and TRBJ2-2; D perhaps matches TRBD1 (6 bases). The sequence derives from a man between 25 and 39 years old in good health. In DNA, the CDR3 is TGTGCCAGCAGTTGGGGGCCGAACACCGGGGAGCTGTTTTTT. This sequence encodes CASSWGPNTGELFF.